This entry concerns a single T cell receptor (beta chain). The entry originates in a study of T-cell memory formation after mild COVID-19. The CDR3 consists of 14 residues. Per the germline V gene, CDR1 is KGHDR and CDR2 is SFDVKD. Trimming stripped 2 bases from V and 3 bases from J, with 9 bases between. A single record per CDR3 protein comes from TCRdb applying MiXCR to the 5' RACE reads. Of a few hundred thousand distinct CDR3 sequences in the sample, 15% to 20% were seen once. This chain joins TRBV24-1 and TRBJ1-2; D possibly corresponds to TRBD1 (5 bases). This receptor was identified in a man aged 18 to 29 who had mild COVID-19 (a few samples of this study predate the infection). Cell type and time point are not known. The sequenced sample consisted of PBMCs or a T cell subset sorted from them (not recorded which). The chain's CDR3 is CATSDWDADYGYTF. The CDR3 DNA is TGTGCCACCAGTGATTGGGACGCCGACTATGGCTACACCTTC.